The entry below gives a single TCR beta chain sequence along with its context. The data belong to a study of shared clonotypes between healthy human individuals. Sequencing used immunoSEQ multiplex PCR; TCRdb keeps in-frame clones, though not all of them. Among approximately 340,000 clones, roughly 70% were seen once, and the ten largest hold about 9.3%. All donors were Caucasian adults living in Nashville, Tennessee. V was cut by 6 bases and J by 7 bases, with 16 bases left in between. Germline-derived CDR1 and CDR2 are SNHLY and FYNNEI. CDR3 size: 14 residues. The chain uses TRBV2 and TRBJ1-5; D is perhaps TRBD1 (6 bases). The TCR was taken from a man aged 25-45 years in good health. Sequenced material: memory CD4+ T cells sorted from blood. Subset described: CD45RA-negative fraction. CDR3 nucleotides: TGTGCCAGCAGGGACACAGGGCTAAGCCAGCCCCAGCATTTT. Translating gives CASRDTGLSQPQHF.